Presented here are 11 T cell receptor beta chains from one specimen sequenced in a study of control samples from healthy donors and cancer patients. The protocol was immunoSEQ multiplex PCR, while the TCRdb copy is restricted to in-frame clones and leaves out a portion. The sample lists around 140,000 clones; 80% to 95% were seen once. The source material was blood. These receptors all come from a middle-aged man in good health.

The chain couples TRBV2 to TRBJ2-1; maybe TRBD1 (6 bases). V gave up 8 bases and J gave up 2 bases, with 10 bases separating them. There are 13 residues in the CDR3. CDR1 and CDR2 from the germline V gene are SNHLY and FYNNEI. The CDR3 nucleotides read TGTGCCAGCGAGCAGGGGACCTACAATGAGCAGTTCTTC. Encoded protein: CASEQGTYNEQFF. Full variable domain (remainder filled in from reference TRBV2 and TRBJ2-1): EPEVTQTPSHQVTQMGQEVILRCVPISNHLYFYWYRQILGQKVEFLVSFYNNEISEKSEIFDDQFSVERPDGSNFTLKIRSTKLEDSAMYFCASEQGTYNEQFFGPGTRLTVL.

This clone was counted a single time. The rearrangement uses TRBV2 and TRBJ2-6; D is tentatively TRBD1 or TRBD2 (5 bases each). Germline V gives CDR1 SNHLY, CDR2 FYNNEI. The CDR3 extends over 16 amino acids. Trimming left V 5 bases short and J 0 bases short, with 11 bases between. The CDR3 sequence: CASSRDGASGANVLTF. The CDR3 DNA sequence: TGTGCCAGCAGTCGGGACGGAGCCTCTGGGGCCAACGTCCTGACTTTC. The full variable domain, completed using reference TRBV2 and TRBJ2-6, is EPEVTQTPSHQVTQMGQEVILRCVPISNHLYFYWYRQILGQKVEFLVSFYNNEISEKSEIFDDQFSVERPDGSNFTLKIRSTKLEDSAMYFCASSRDGASGANVLTFGAGSRLTVL.

The J gene is TRBJ1-2, the V gene TRBV5-1; 9 nucleotides agree with TRBD1. The CDR3 loop spans 14 amino acids. Germline CDR1 and CDR2: SGHRS and YFSETQ. V lost 4 bases to trimming and J lost 4 bases; unmatched junction nucleotides: 5. The CDR3 sequence: CASSGQGPIYGYTF. CDR3 in DNA: TGCGCCAGCAGCGGACAGGGGCCAATCTATGGCTACACCTTC.

V is TRBV10-2 and J is TRBJ1-2; 7 positions match TRBD1. V lost 3 bases to trimming and J lost 4 bases; unmatched junction nucleotides: 5. CDR1 is WSHSY and CDR2 is SAAADI in the germline V gene. The CDR3 runs 14 residues. CDR3: CASSDRGGPYGYTF. The CDR3 bases are TGCGCCAGCAGTGACAGGGGGGGGCCCTATGGCTACACCTTC.

The chain couples TRBV11-2 to TRBJ1-2; 8 bases are a match to TRBD1. The CDR3 loop spans 19 amino acids. With V trimmed by 2 bases and J by 8 bases, 22 bases remained unmatched. Germline CDR1 and CDR2: SGHAT and FQNNGV. The CDR3 sequence is CASSLSYQGASNLLGGYTF. CDR3 coding DNA: TGTGCCAGCAGCTTAAGTTATCAGGGGGCGTCCAACCTATTGGGCGGCTACACCTTC.

CDR3 in amino acids: CASSLGLANEQYF. CDR3 DNA sequence: TGTGCCAGCAGCCTGGGTCTAGCGAACGAGCAGTACTTC. The chain uses TRBV6-5 and TRBJ2-7, with D maybe TRBD2 (6 bases). V shed 6 bases and J shed 5 bases, with 14 bases lying between them. This CDR3 contains 13 residues. Germline values: CDR1 MNHEY, CDR2 SVGAGI.

The V gene is TRBV29-1, the J gene TRBJ1-2; the D is unclear. Germline V gene lookup returns CDR1 SQVTM and CDR2 ANQGSEA. The CDR3 is 11 residues long. V was clipped by 5 bases and J by 7 bases, with 11 bases between them. DNA for the CDR3: TGCAGCGTTTCTGGGGATGGTGGCTACACCTTC. Its translation: CSVSGDGGYTF. The full variable domain, its missing parts supplied by reference TRBV29-1 and TRBJ1-2, is SAVISQKPSRDICQRGTSLTIQCQVDSQVTMMFWYRQQPGQSLTLIATANQGSEATYESGFVIDKFPISRPNLTFSTLTVSNMSPEDSSIYLCSVSGDGGYTFGSGTRLTVV.

This sequence joins TRBV19 and TRBJ1-3, with D maybe TRBD1 (6 bases). The V end lost 3 bases, the J end lost 0 bases, and 15 bases lay between the germline ends. CDR3 size: 17 residues. Germline CDR1 reads LNHDA; CDR2 reads SQIVND (reference sequence). CDR3 DNA: TGTGCCAGTAGTATCCAGGGGCTTTCATACTCTGGAAACACCATATATTTT. This sequence encodes CASSIQGLSYSGNTIYF.

The CDR3 protein is CASSLAGLAANNEQFF. The CDR3 nucleotides are TGTGCCAGCAGCTTGGCCGGACTAGCGGCGAACAATGAGCAGTTCTTC. This chain uses TRBV5-6 with TRBJ2-1; 10 bases align to TRBD2. The V and J ends lost 0 bases and 5 bases, in that order; junction bases with no gene match: 5. The CDR3 length is 16 residues. Germline-derived CDR1 and CDR2 are SGHDT and YYEEEE.

The rearrangement joins TRBV5-5 to TRBJ2-3, with D perhaps given as TRBD1 or TRBD2 (6 bases each). Germline-derived CDR1 and CDR2 are SGHKS and YYEKEE (reference sequence). Trimming took 1 base from V and 0 from J, leaving 21 bases between them. CDR3 size: 19 residues. The CDR3 DNA follows: TGTGCCAGCAGCTTGTGGGGGGCAAAAACTAGAGCTAGCACAGATACGCAGTATTTT. Protein: CASSLWGAKTRASTDTQYF.

This rearrangement joins TRBV5-1 to TRBJ1-1, with unresolved D. This CDR3 contains 17 residues. V lost 0 bases and J lost 1, with 16 bases in between. The germline V gene encodes CDR1 SGHRS and CDR2 YFSETQ. The CDR3 reads CASSLASLTAQNTEAFF. As DNA, the CDR3 is TGCGCCAGCAGCTTGGCCTCCCTAACTGCCCAGAACACTGAAGCTTTCTTT.